This T cell receptor beta chain was identified in a study of molecular identifiers for immune sequencing clone quantification listed by TCRdb under 2018. About the investigation overall: For a replicate experiment, RNA from roughly 18,000 or 92,000 naive CD8 T cells was divided into five aliquots, of which four were sequenced. The study was a methods study using CD8 T cells to benchmark molecular-identifier clustering-based TCR repertoire sequencing (MIDCIRS) and TCR RNA copy counting. What the authors observed across the whole study: Modeling gave approximately 3 recovered TCR RNA copies per cell versus about ten by digital PCR, implying 25% to 30% capture efficiency. In CMV-specific effector cells, clones with more than 20 RNA copies contained over 99% of molecules, whereas in naive cells such clones contained under 1% of molecules. Even against a background of about a million naive CD8 T cells, spiked-in Jurkat TCR RNA amounting to a single cell's worth was reported to be detectable. Without barcode sub-clustering, chimeric consensus sequences inflated TCR diversity; chimeras reached as high as 47%. Identical TCR molecules sharing a barcode could cause highly expanded clone sizes to be underestimated. The naive libraries included spiked-in Jurkat TCR RNA (roughly 9 copies' worth), and this RNA is not part of the donor repertoire.

Libraries of naive CD8 T cells were generated from around 20,000 to 1,000,000 sorted cells, with 10%, 30% or 50% of the purified RNA used. Naive CD8 T cells were FACS-sorted as CD8+CD4-CCR7+CD45RA+ on a BD FACSAria II into RLT Plus buffer. Nine to eleven TCR copies' worth of Jurkat RNA were spiked into roughly 19,000-1,000,000 naive CD8 T cell samples to test detection sensitivity. CD8 T cells were enriched with RosetteSep CD8+ T Cell Enrichment Cocktail and Ficoll-Paque, followed by ACK red cell lysis. Libraries were prepared through PCR. Reads for this sample came from an Illumina HiSeq 4000. Preparation of bulk TCR libraries followed a previously described approach, with the TCR primers listed in Table S5. Total RNA was purified with the Qiagen AllPrep DNA/RNA kit. Before analysis, reads from multiple sequencing runs of one library were combined. Turning to the authors' computational methods: Only reads with exact TCR constant sequence were kept, trimmed to 150 nt, and grouped by their 12-nt molecular barcodes. Reads inside each barcode group were sub-clustered using a 15% Levenshtein threshold, and a quality-weighted consensus sequence was constructed for each RNA molecule. Non-functional sequences were removed, as were lower-count sequences one edit away from another. On the basis of fitting two negative binomial distributions, barcode sub-clusters with fewer than 20% of the maximum read count were discarded. In TCRdb, the public reads were trimmed at Q25 with fastp and aligned with MiXCR, with productive beta chains retained. All rows with the same CDR3 protein become a single entry with the most common DNA and genes. The V and J calls, along with clone size, are taken from TCRdb and not from the paper's own processing. The sample table contains 600,000 to 650,000 distinct CDR3 sequences; only one count was recorded for approximately 20% of them. The ten largest clones take up 0.85% to 0.9% of the sample.

This clonotype has at least ten counts. Its specific antigen is unknown. Nothing much larger sits one base from this clone, and base qualities are not available. V sheds 3 bases and J sheds 5 bases, leaving 11 bases between their ends. The CDR3 has 13 amino acids, counting the end cysteine and phenylalanine. Solely the CDR3 DNA is kept, with 39 bases framed from the first base. The germline V gene (reference sequence) provides CDR1 LNHDA and CDR2 SQIVND. This receptor was obtained from a human donor in good health. Some libraries in this study had Jurkat cell RNA spiked in. Recombination connected TRBV19 to TRBJ2-7, with the D gene too uncertain to name. The sample taken for sequencing was naive CD8+ T cells from blood, with Jurkat cell RNA spiked in. The cell subset or site label of this sample denotes: FACS-sorted CD8+CD4-CCR7+CD45RA+ naive T cells. The base sequence is TGTGCCAGTAGTATTTGGCACCTCGACGAGCAGTACTTC. This encodes CASSIWHLDEQYF.